This T cell receptor beta chain is from a study of tumor-infiltrating lymphocytes in glioblastoma multiforme. About this clonotype itself: Its matching antigen is unknown. A junction end diverges from the germline sequence, so it may reflect a read error.

General study points: Clone frequencies may be distorted by unequal TCR transcripts per cell.

Three nested ARM-PCR rounds with V-beta and C-beta primers built TCRB libraries. A C-beta primer primed TCRB cDNA from approximately 0.5 ug RNA. Unique molecular identifiers were not described for the libraries. One entry per CDR3 protein results from TCRdb running MiXCR on the multiplex PCR reads. This sample carries 25,000 to 35,000 distinct CDR3 sequences, under 70% of them seen once, and the ten largest clones take roughly a third. Per the germline V gene, CDR1 is DFQATT and CDR2 is SNEGSKA (reference sequence). The CDR3 spans 14 residues. The sequence was collected from a male donor with glioblastoma. J is TRBJ1-2 and V is TRBV20-1, with TRBD1 matching 10 bases. Specimen: brain tumor tissue. CDR3 amino acids: CSGFHLGTGDDYAF. The CDR3 region has the DNA TGCAGTGGTTTTCATTTGGGGACAGGGGATGACTACGCCTTC.